The clone carrying this T cell receptor (beta chain) has a handful of counts. This entry belongs to a study of blood T cell repertoires in COVID-19. Libraries were prepared by immunoSEQ multiplex PCR; TCRdb keeps only in-frame clonotypes and omits some of them. The profile covers about 440,000 clones, with around nine tenths appearing a single time and 4.3% taken by the ten largest. The specimen sequenced was peripheral blood. This TCR was sampled from a woman between 25 and 40 years old with acute or convalescent COVID-19.

CDR3 loop: CASSGRQGSSPLHF. The CDR3 nucleotides are TGTGCCAGCAGCGGACGACAGGGGAGTTCACCCCTCCACTTT. The chain couples TRBV14 to TRBJ1-6; 8 positions match TRBD1. V gave up 5 bases and J gave up 9 bases; unmatched junction bases: 6. Per the germline V gene, CDR1 is SGHDN and CDR2 is FVKESK. This CDR3 region has 14 residues.